The clone carrying this T cell receptor (beta chain) was seen repeatedly, ten times or more. Its antigen is not identified. Unique molecular identifiers tagged the TCRbeta library. MiXCR, run by TCRdb on the PCR reads, gives a single entry per CDR3 protein. This sample has 480,000 or so distinct CDR3 sequences; roughly 10% occur once, and the top ten carry about 2.1%. The length of the CDR3 is 14 residues. Germline V lookup: CDR1 SQVTM, CDR2 ANQGSEA. With V trimmed by 6 bases and J by 6 bases, 4 bases remained unmatched. This entry belongs to a study of T-cell reconstitution after alpha-beta-depleted transplantation in children. Study-wide points: T-cell numbers and diversity one year post-transplant derived largely from freshly generated T cells.

V gene TRBV29-1 combines with J gene TRBJ2-2; 13 nucleotides agree with TRBD2. This clonotype originated in a child aged 2-15 years with inherited bone marrow failure, due to receive a stem cell transplant. This sample comprised PBMCs, obtained before TCRalphabeta/CD19-depleted stem cell transplant. The CDR3 DNA reads as TGCAGCGTCCGAACTAGCGGGAGGGCCGGGGAGCTGTTTTTT. Translation gives CSVRTSGRAGELFF.